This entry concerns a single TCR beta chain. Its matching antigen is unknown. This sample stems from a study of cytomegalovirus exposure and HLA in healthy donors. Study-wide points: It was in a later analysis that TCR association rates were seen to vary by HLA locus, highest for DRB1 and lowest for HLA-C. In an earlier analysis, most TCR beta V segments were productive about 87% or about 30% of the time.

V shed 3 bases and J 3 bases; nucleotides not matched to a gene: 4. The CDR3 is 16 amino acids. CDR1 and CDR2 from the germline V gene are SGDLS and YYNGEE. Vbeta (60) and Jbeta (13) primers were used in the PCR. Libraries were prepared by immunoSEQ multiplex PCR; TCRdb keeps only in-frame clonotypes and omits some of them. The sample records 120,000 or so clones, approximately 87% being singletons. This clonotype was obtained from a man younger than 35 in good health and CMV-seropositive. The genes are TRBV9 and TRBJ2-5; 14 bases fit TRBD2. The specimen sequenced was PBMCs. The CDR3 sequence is CASSGTSGGPEETQYF. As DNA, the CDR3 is TGTGCCAGCAGCGGGACTAGCGGGGGGCCCGAAGAGACCCAGTACTTC.